These T cell receptor beta chains were read from a single sample in a study of blood T cell repertoires in COVID-19. Profiling relied on immunoSEQ multiplex PCR, and the TCRdb table lists in-frame clones only, not all of them. Of approximately 380,000 clones listed, 70% to 90% are singletons. The sequencing input was PBMCs or T cells enriched from blood (not recorded which). The receptor source for this set is a young woman who had recovered from COVID-19. Each CDR3 is given with its conserved first and last residue. Fields, in order: CDR3 protein, CDR3 DNA, V gene, J gene, D gene, clone size. A D gene is named only where the DNA matches it firmly. Not all rows give a size; the values are once, few, many and, for expanded clones, a class.

CASSTRVMNTEAFF	TGTGCCAGCTCAACACGAGTGATGAACACTGAAGCTTTCTTT	TRBV18	TRBJ1-1	-	-
CASSLNLGQGSGNTIYF	TGTGCCAGCAGCTTAAATCTGGGACAGGGCTCTGGAAACACCATATATTTT	TRBV11-2	TRBJ1-3	TRBD1	-
CASSNEAGLNYGYTF	TGTGCCAGTAGTAATGAGGCGGGACTGAACTATGGCTACACCTTC	TRBV19	TRBJ1-2	-	-
CASSEAGTGANEQFF	TGTGCCAGTAGTGAAGCCGGGACAGGGGCCAATGAGCAGTTCTTC	TRBV19	TRBJ2-1	TRBD1	-
CASSDSEGSKLFF	TGTGCCAGCAGTGACTCCGAGGGTTCGAAACTGTTTTTT	TRBV6-4	TRBJ1-4	-	-
CASSLEAGSSYEQYF	TGTGCCAGCAGCTTAGAGGCAGGTAGCTCCTACGAGCAGTACTTC	TRBV7-9	TRBJ2-7	-	-
CASSKGGETEAFF	TGTGCCAGCAGCAAAGGGGGAGAGACTGAAGCTTTCTTT	TRBV21-1	TRBJ1-1	-	few
CASSYGGQGQPQHF	TGCGCCAGCAGCTACGGGGGACAGGGACAGCCCCAGCATTTT	TRBV5-1	TRBJ1-5	TRBD1	-
CASSEPTGGEYEQYF	TGTGCCAGCAGTGAACCGACAGGGGGGGAGTACGAGCAGTACTTC	TRBV2	TRBJ2-7	TRBD1	-
CASSADRGRGQPQHF	TGTGCCAGCAGCGCGGACAGGGGGCGAGGTCAGCCCCAGCATTTT	TRBV6-5	TRBJ1-5	TRBD1	-
CASSYSSGGDYGYTF	TGTGCCAGCAGTTACTCGAGCGGGGGAGACTATGGCTACACCTTC	TRBV6-6	TRBJ1-2	-	-
CAISESGGIYNEQFF	TGTGCCATCAGTGAATCGGGTGGAATTTACAATGAGCAGTTCTTC	TRBV10-3	TRBJ2-1	-	-
CAIGQGNGKLFF	TGTGCCATTGGACAGGGTAACGGAAAACTGTTTTTT	TRBV24-1	TRBJ1-4	TRBD1	-
CASSLTYSSRSTDTQYF	TGTGCCAGCAGCTTAACCTACTCTAGCCGCAGCACAGATACGCAGTATTTT	TRBV7-2	TRBJ2-3	-	once
CASSKDRVNQPQHF	TGTGCCAGCAGTAAGGACAGAGTTAATCAGCCCCAGCATTTT	TRBV6-5	TRBJ1-5	-	-
CASSVALSEMWETQYF	TGCGCCAGCAGCGTGGCCCTCAGTGAAATGTGGGAGACCCAGTACTTC	TRBV5-1	TRBJ2-5	-	-
CASSRRQYQPQHF	TGTGCCAGCAGTCGTCGACAGTATCAGCCCCAGCATTTT	TRBV2	TRBJ1-5	-	once
CASSPRQGNTEAFF	TGTGCCAGCTCACCACGGCAGGGGAACACTGAAGCTTTCTTT	TRBV18	TRBJ1-1	-	-
CASSYFGQGDSPLHF	TGTGCCAGCAGTTACTTCGGACAGGGGGATTCACCCCTCCACTTT	TRBV6-7	TRBJ1-6	TRBD1	once
CSVERGGLGSAQYF	TGCAGCGTTGAGAGGGGAGGGTTGGGGTCGGCCCAGTACTTC	TRBV29-1	TRBJ2-5	TRBD2	-
CATICKERTEQYF	TGTGCCACCATTTGCAAGGAGCGGACCGAGCAGTACTTC	TRBV24-1	TRBJ2-7	-	-